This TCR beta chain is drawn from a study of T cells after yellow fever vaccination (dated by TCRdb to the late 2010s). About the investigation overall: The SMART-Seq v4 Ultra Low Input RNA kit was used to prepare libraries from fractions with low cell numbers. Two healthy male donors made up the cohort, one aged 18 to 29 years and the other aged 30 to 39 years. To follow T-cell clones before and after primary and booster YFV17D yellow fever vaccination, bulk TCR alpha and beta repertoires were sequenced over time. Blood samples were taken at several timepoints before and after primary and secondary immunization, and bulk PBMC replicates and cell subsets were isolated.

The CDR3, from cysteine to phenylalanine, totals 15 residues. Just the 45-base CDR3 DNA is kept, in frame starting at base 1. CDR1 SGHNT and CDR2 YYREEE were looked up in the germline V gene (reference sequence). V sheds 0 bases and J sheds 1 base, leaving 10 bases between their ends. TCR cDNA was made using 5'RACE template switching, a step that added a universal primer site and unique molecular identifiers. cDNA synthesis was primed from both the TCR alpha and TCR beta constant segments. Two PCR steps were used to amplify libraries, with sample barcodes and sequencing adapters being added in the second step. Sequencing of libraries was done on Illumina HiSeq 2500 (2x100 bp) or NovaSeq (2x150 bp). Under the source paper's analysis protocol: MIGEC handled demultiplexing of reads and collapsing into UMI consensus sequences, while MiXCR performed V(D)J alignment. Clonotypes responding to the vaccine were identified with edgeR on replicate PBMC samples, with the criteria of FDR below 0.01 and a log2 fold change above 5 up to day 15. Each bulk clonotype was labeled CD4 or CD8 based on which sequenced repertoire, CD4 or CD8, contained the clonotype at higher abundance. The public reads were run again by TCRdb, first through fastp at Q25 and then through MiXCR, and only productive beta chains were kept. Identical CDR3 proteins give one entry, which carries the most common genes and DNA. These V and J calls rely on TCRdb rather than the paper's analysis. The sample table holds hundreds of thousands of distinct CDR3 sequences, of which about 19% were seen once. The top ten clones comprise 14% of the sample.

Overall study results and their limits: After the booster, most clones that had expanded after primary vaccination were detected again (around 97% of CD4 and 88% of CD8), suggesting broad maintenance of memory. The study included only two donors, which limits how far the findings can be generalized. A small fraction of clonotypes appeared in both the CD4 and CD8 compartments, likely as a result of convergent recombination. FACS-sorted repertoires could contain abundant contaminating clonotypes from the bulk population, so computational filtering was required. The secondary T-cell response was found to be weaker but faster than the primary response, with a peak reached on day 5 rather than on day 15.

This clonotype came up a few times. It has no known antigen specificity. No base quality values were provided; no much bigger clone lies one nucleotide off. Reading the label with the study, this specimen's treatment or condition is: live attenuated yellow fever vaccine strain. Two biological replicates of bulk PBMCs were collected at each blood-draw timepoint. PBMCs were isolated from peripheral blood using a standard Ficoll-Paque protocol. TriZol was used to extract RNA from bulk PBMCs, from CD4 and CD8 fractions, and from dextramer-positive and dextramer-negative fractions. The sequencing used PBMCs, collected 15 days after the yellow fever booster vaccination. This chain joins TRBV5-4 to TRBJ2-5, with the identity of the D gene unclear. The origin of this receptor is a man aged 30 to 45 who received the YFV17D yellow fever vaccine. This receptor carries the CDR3 CASSLGLNLQETQYF. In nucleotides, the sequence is TGTGCCAGCAGCTTGGGGCTTAACCTCCAAGAGACCCAGTACTTC.